Below, 21 T cell receptor beta chains from the same sample are listed, as sequenced in a study of blood T cell repertoires in COVID-19 (dated by TCRdb to about 2020). Libraries were built with the immunoSEQ multiplex PCR assay. TCRdb provides this immuneACCESS table in a form limited to in-frame rearrangements. Some clones are lacking; in checked studies, under half of them reflect an unresolved V gene, and why the rest are absent is not known. The sample table holds about 170,000 clones, of which approximately 83% were seen once. The ten largest clones represent about 2.7% of the sample. The sequencing input was peripheral blood. Receptor source: a human donor with acute or convalescent COVID-19. The donor label of this sample is uncertain.

V is TRBV2 and J is TRBJ1-1, with D possibly being TRBD1 (6 bases). Trimming pared 9 bases from V and 2 bases from J, leaving 10 bases between. Germline-derived CDR1 and CDR2 are SNHLY and FYNNEI. This CDR3 spans 12 amino acids. CDR3 residues: CASRTDNTEAFF. CDR3 nucleotide sequence: TGTGCCAGTAGGACAGACAACACTGAAGCTTTCTTT.

The chain couples TRBV12-2 to TRBJ1-3; the DNA was not used to check the table's D call, TRBD1. TRBV12-2 is a recognized pseudogene. The CDR3 contains 14 residues. CDR3 loop: CASRLGYRGRTIYF. For the CDR3, the DNA is TGTGCAAGTCGCTTAGGGTATAGGGGCCGGACCATATATTTT.

The rearrangement uses TRBV28 and TRBJ2-3; 7 bases are a match to TRBD2. Germline V gene sequence: CDR1 MDHEN, CDR2 SYDVKM. V lost 6 bases and J lost 6; bases outside the gene matches: 12. The CDR3 runs to 15 residues. The CDR3 here is CASSSIGEGADTQYF. Written as DNA, the CDR3 is TGTGCCAGCAGCTCTATCGGGGAGGGAGCGGATACGCAGTATTTT.

The chain employs TRBV5-1 and TRBJ1-1; D uncertain. V shed 0 bases and J shed 1 base, with 4 bases lying between them. CDR1 is SGHRS and CDR2 is YFSETQ in the germline V gene. The CDR3 contains 13 residues. CDR3 sequence reads: CASSLEQNTEAFF. The DNA of the CDR3 is TGCGCCAGCAGCTTGGAACAGAACACTGAAGCTTTCTTT.

This sequence joins TRBV28 and TRBJ2-6, with D possibly matching TRBD2 (6 bases). The germline V gene encodes CDR1 MDHEN and CDR2 SYDVKM. Trimming removed 7 bases at V and 4 bases at J, with 14 bases between. This CDR3 region has 15 residues. The CDR3 reads CASTTAGSGANVLTF. CDR3 DNA sequence: TGTGCCAGCACCACGGCGGGGTCCGGGGCCAACGTCCTGACTTTC.

In its sample, this clone was seen once. Being one base from a much bigger clone, this may be a read error. The DNA of the CDR3 is TGTGCCAGCAGACCGACAGGGGCGAACACCGGGGAGCTGTTTTTT. As protein: CASRPTGANTGELFF. This chain connects TRBV11-2 to TRBJ2-2; 8 positions agree with TRBD1. V was clipped by 6 bases and J by 0 bases; unmatched bases: 3. Germline V gene data show CDR1 as SGHAT and CDR2 as FQNNGV. CDR3 size: 15 residues.

The chain has TRBV19 and TRBJ2-7, with 7 bases that match TRBD1. V lost 3 bases, J lost 3 bases, and 8 bases stayed unmatched. The CDR3 spans 15 residues. CDR1 is LNHDA and CDR2 is SQIVND in the germline V gene (reference sequence). The CDR3 here is CASSMGDSKVYEQYF. The CDR3 region has the DNA TGTGCCAGTAGTATGGGGGACAGCAAAGTCTACGAGCAGTACTTC.

This CDR3 reads CASSKTSGSSAEQYF. The CDR3 DNA follows: TGTGCCAGCAGCAAAACTAGCGGGAGTTCTGCCGAGCAGTACTTC. The rearrangement uses TRBV7-8 and TRBJ2-7; 11 positions match TRBD2. There are 15 residues in the CDR3. In germline, CDR1 is SGHVS, CDR2 FQNEAQ. Trimming cost V 5 bases and J 6 bases; bases outside gene matches: 9.

The chain combines TRBV28 with TRBJ1-2; no reliable D call. The V gene's germline CDR1 is MDHEN and CDR2 SYDVKM. V was pared by 5 bases and J by 0 bases, with 16 bases between. The CDR3 runs 16 residues. DNA for the CDR3: TGTGCCAGCAGTGTTCCGGAGGGCCCAGCTAACTATGGCTACACCTTC. This codes for CASSVPEGPANYGYTF.

The chain carries TRBV10-1 and TRBJ2-1; 7 bases are a match to TRBD2. This CDR3 is built from 15 residues. The ends lost 8 bases at V and 1 base at J; junction bases unmatched: 8. Germline CDR1 reads WNHNN; CDR2 reads SYGVQD (reference sequence). This chain's CDR3 is CASLSGRPSYNEQFF. The CDR3 DNA follows: TGCGCCAGCCTATCCGGGAGGCCTTCCTACAATGAGCAGTTCTTC.

The chain has TRBV21-1 and TRBJ2-7; TRBD1, the table's D call, lacks a check against the DNA. TRBV21-1 is labeled a pseudogene. The CDR3 totals 18 residues. This CDR3 reads CASSNFDKGQVHSYEQYF. The CDR3 nucleotides read TGTGCCAGCAGCAACTTCGATAAGGGACAGGTACACTCCTACGAGCAGTACTTC.

This chain uses TRBV7-2 with TRBJ1-5; TRBD1 might be the D (5 bases). This CDR3 is 15 amino acids long. Germline lookup yields CDR1 SGHTA and CDR2 FQGNSA. Between the trimmed V and J ends, which lost 1 base and 7 bases, there was a span of 14 bases. CDR3 sequence: CASSLGGGREQPQHF. CDR3 bases: TGTGCCAGCAGCTTAGGGGGGGGACGGGAACAGCCCCAGCATTTT.

The chain is built from TRBV6-5 and TRBJ1-5, with TRBD1 as a possible D gene (5 bases). The ends were cut back, 8 bases at V and 6 bases at J, with 14 bases in the middle. CDR1 is MNHEY and CDR2 is SVGAGI in the germline V gene. The CDR3 is made up of 13 amino acids. The DNA for the CDR3 is TGTGCCAGCGGAAACAGGTGGAGTCAGCCCCAGCATTTT. Translation: CASGNRWSQPQHF.

This clone was recorded only once. The gene calls are TRBV6-5 and TRBJ2-2; the D is unclear. The CDR3 is 14 amino acids. Germline loops: CDR1 MNHEY, CDR2 SVGAGI. V was clipped by 4 bases and J by 1 base, with 7 bases between them. The DNA of the CDR3 is TGTGCCAGCAGTTTTGGGCGGAACACCGGGGAGCTGTTTTTT. This sequence encodes CASSFGRNTGELFF.

The chain employs TRBV30 and TRBJ2-5, with D tentatively TRBD1 (5 bases). The CDR3 is 13 amino acids. Per germline, CDR1 GTSNPN and CDR2 SVGIG (reference sequence). Trimming stripped 3 bases from V and 5 bases from J, with 13 bases between. The CDR3 DNA reads TGTGCCTGGAGCCTGGGGCCTCGGGAGACCCAGTACTTC. It yields the protein CAWSLGPRETQYF.

The genes are TRBV6-6 and TRBJ2-2; 8 nucleotides align to TRBD1. The V and J ends lost 5 bases and 3 bases, in that order; junction bases with no gene match: 8. From germline, CDR1 is MNHNY and CDR2 SVGAGI (reference sequence). The CDR3 is made up of 16 amino acids. The CDR3 DNA is TGTGCCAGCAGTCCTCTGGACAGGGTGGACACCGGGGAGCTGTTTTTT. Translation gives CASSPLDRVDTGELFF.

The J gene is TRBJ2-3, the V gene TRBV27; D ambiguous. The CDR3 has 13 residues. V lost 5 bases and J lost 0, with 6 bases in between. Germline loops: CDR1 MNHEY, CDR2 SMNVEV (reference sequence). CDR3 protein: CASSTISTDTQYF. CDR3 in DNA: TGTGCCAGCAGTACTATCAGCACAGATACGCAGTATTTT.

There are a few counts of this clone. This rearrangement joins TRBV29-1 to TRBJ2-7; 8 bases agree with TRBD1. Trimming at V came to 3 bases and at J to 4 bases, leaving 11 bases not matched to a gene. The V gene's germline CDR1 is SQVTM and CDR2 ANQGSEA. The CDR3 loop spans 15 amino acids. CDR3 sequence: CSVEAPGGVGYEQYF. CDR3 nucleotide sequence: TGCAGCGTTGAGGCCCCAGGGGGCGTTGGGTACGAGCAGTACTTC.

V usage is TRBV9 and J usage is TRBJ2-5; TRBD2 is a possible D gene (6 bases). V was trimmed by 4 bases and J by 1 base, leaving 23 bases between them. The CDR3 sequence is 18 residues long. CDR1 is SGDLS, CDR2 YYNGEE, per germline. CDR3 protein: CASSLRLVSFVGQETQYF. CDR3 bases: TGTGCCAGCAGCTTAAGACTAGTATCCTTTGTAGGCCAAGAGACCCAGTACTTC.

The V call is TRBV5-6, the J call TRBJ2-3, with D unclear. The V gene's germline CDR1 is SGHDT and CDR2 YYEEEE. V shed 2 bases and J shed 4 bases, with 5 bases lying between them. CDR3 length: 12 amino acids. The CDR3 sequence is CASSFGPDTQYF. The CDR3 DNA reads TGTGCCAGCAGCTTTGGGCCAGATACGCAGTATTTT. The full variable domain, rest sourced from reference TRBV5-6 and TRBJ2-3, is DAGVTQSPTHLIKTRGQQVTLRCSPKSGHDTVSWYQQALGQGPQFIFQYYEEEERQRGNFPDRFSGHQFPNYSSELNVNALLLGDSALYLCASSFGPDTQYFGPGTRLTVL.

The chain is built from TRBV7-9 and TRBJ2-2; the match to TRBD2 covers 7 bases. The CDR3 is 18 amino acids. The ends lost 7 bases at V and 4 bases at J; junction bases unmatched: 18. Germline V gene data show CDR1 as SEHNR and CDR2 as FQNEAQ (reference sequence). The CDR3 region has the DNA TGTGCCAGCACCCGGCTAGCGGCCTTGGAACGGGGCACCGGGGAGCTGTTTTTT. It translates to CASTRLAALERGTGELFF.